The source of this TCR beta chain is a study of blood T cell repertoires in COVID-19. Study summary: There were acute and convalescent COVID-19 samples, and they came from the United States, Italy and Spain.

Germline V gene lookup returns CDR1 MNHEY and CDR2 SVGAGI. V lost 6 bases to trimming and J lost 5 bases; unmatched junction nucleotides: 5. The CDR3 loop spans 14 amino acids. This table comes from immunoSEQ multiplex PCR, and its TCRdb copy is limited to in-frame clones, with some not included. Of over 60,000 clones listed, about nine tenths are singletons. The clonotype originates from a man aged 65-85 years with active or convalescent COVID-19. The J gene is TRBJ2-2, the V gene TRBV6-5, with 8 bases matching TRBD2. Sequencing used peripheral blood. In nucleotides, the CDR3 is TGTGCCAGCAGCGACCCGGGGGGGACCGGGGAGCTGTTTTTT. Its translation is CASSDPGGTGELFF.